This T cell receptor (beta chain) was recorded in a study of cytomegalovirus exposure and HLA in healthy donors. Trimming left V 7 bases short and J 7 bases short, with 13 bases between. Germline lookup yields CDR1 MNHEY and CDR2 SVGAGI. The length of the CDR3 is 13 residues. Overall study findings and caveats: The study had only CMV serostatus as immune exposure information. With DRB1 most and HLA-C fewest, TCR association rates differed between HLA loci in a later analysis. Presence/absence analysis assumed near-uniform sequencing depth across donors.

Turning to this clone: The target antigen is unknown.

Researchers ran the PCR with 60 Vbeta and 13 Jbeta primers. The assay was immunoSEQ multiplex PCR, and TCRdb's table has in-frame clones only and misses some. The sample includes about 160,000 clones, around nine tenths of them seen just once. This receptor was identified in a woman in her twenties or thirties in good health and CMV-seronegative. The chain carries TRBV6-5 and TRBJ1-4, with D unclear. Sequencing input: PBMCs. CDR3 nucleotide sequence: TGTGCCAGCACCCATCCGGGAACTGAAAAACTGTTTTTT. Residues: CASTHPGTEKLFF.